This T cell receptor (beta chain) was captured in a study of cytomegalovirus exposure and HLA in healthy donors. Study-wide context: It was reported in a later analysis that the same platform had been used for the roughly 130 validation repertoires as for the roughly 670 first-cohort repertoires.

Comments on this clone: Its antigen is unidentified. At the DNA level, this CDR3 is encoded by other sequences in the same sample as well.

Overall study findings and caveats: The study labeled 180 or so TCR beta chains cytomegalovirus-associated. In vitro data verified a few CMV-associated chains as specific for CMV antigens.

Here immunoSEQ multiplex PCR was the method, and the copy in TCRdb shows in-frame clones only, minus some. The sample holds tens of thousands of clones, roughly 96% seen once. The receptor was isolated from a woman aged 18-29 years in good health and CMV-seropositive. The sample was PBMCs.

The CDR3 bases are TGTGCCAGCAGCTTTTCCGGTACAGATAATTCACCCCTCCACTTT. This gives the protein CASSFSGTDNSPLHF. This chain joins TRBV11-2 and TRBJ1-6; D remains ambiguous. The CDR3 is made up of 15 amino acids. The germline V gene has CDR1 SGHAT and CDR2 FQNNGV. V lost 3 bases, J lost 5 bases, and 11 bases lay in between.